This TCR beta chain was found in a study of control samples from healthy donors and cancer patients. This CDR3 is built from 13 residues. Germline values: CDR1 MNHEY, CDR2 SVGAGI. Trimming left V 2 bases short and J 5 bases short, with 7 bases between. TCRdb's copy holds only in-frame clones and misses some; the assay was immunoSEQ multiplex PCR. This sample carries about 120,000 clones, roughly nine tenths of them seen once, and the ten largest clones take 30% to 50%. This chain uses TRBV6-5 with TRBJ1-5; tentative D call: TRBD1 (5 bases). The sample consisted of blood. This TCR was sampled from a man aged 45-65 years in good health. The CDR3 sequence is CASSYTGDQPQHF. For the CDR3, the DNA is TGTGCCAGCAGTTACACAGGTGATCAGCCCCAGCATTTT.